What follows are 5 T cell receptor beta chains derived from one specimen sequenced in a study of T cell changes during pregnancy in multiple sclerosis. The table came from immunoSEQ multiplex PCR; TCRdb's copy has only in-frame clones and leaves some out. This table has around 68,000 clones, 90% appearing once. The sequences come from peripheral blood, collected in the third trimester of pregnancy. The source of these receptors is a female donor with multiple sclerosis, enrolled in a pregnancy study.

The gene calls are TRBV7-9 and TRBJ2-1, with unresolved D. V was cut by 1 base and J by 4 bases, with 8 bases left in between. The CDR3 is 14 residues long. Germline CDR1 SEHNR, CDR2 FQNEAQ (reference sequence). The CDR3 bases are TGTGCCAGCAGCTTAGTGGCGGATTACAATGAGCAGTTCTTC. Its protein product is CASSLVADYNEQFF.

The chain combines TRBV5-8 with TRBJ1-2; a possible D gene is TRBD1 (6 bases). The CDR3 runs to 14 residues. V was clipped by 0 bases and J by 8 bases, with 14 bases between them. CDR1 is SGHTS and CDR2 is YDEGEE in the germline V gene. Here the CDR3 reads CASSLGAGARGYTF. The CDR3 region has the DNA TGTGCCAGCAGCTTGGGTGCGGGGGCGCGGGGCTACACCTTC.

The chain carries TRBV10-1 and TRBJ2-7, with D perhaps TRBD2 (6 bases). The ends were cut back, 4 bases at V and 0 bases at J, with 25 bases in the middle. Germline CDR1 is WNHNN and CDR2 is SYGVQD (reference sequence). This CDR3 has 19 residues. CDR3 DNA sequence: TGCGCCAGCAGTGTCAAAATCCGACTAGTTCGGTTTTCCTCCTACGAGCAGTACTTC. Its protein product is CASSVKIRLVRFSSYEQYF.

The chain is built from TRBV15 and TRBJ2-5; 8 bases are shared with TRBD2. Looked up from germline, CDR1 is LNHNV and CDR2 is YYDKDF (reference sequence). V was pared by 0 bases and J by 5 bases, with 11 bases of the junction left unmatched. This CDR3 spans 17 amino acids. The CDR3 reads CATSRDMAGGPWETQYF. The CDR3 region has the DNA TGTGCCACCAGCAGAGATATGGCGGGAGGCCCCTGGGAGACCCAGTACTTC.

The chain couples TRBV10-1 to TRBJ2-3; perhaps TRBD2 as D (7 bases). The CDR3 runs 20 residues. Deletions cut 3 bases from V and 2 bases from J, with 27 bases between. Germline CDR1 WNHNN, CDR2 SYGVQD (reference sequence). For the CDR3, the DNA is TGCGCCAGCAGTGATGTTTCAATCGGGGGGCACACTCAATTCACAGATACGCAGTATTTT. It codes for CASSDVSIGGHTQFTDTQYF.